The sequence of this T cell receptor (beta chain) was determined in a study of monozygotic twins with inflammatory bowel disease. Notes on the study in general: IBD patients exhibited fewer clonotypes shared with other individuals than healthy twins, particularly with disease activity. Repertoire similarity did not separate concordant from discordant twins, possibly from limited power.

As regards this clonotype: Its antigen is as yet unknown.

Each of the TCR libraries took approximately 3,500 ng of total RNA. TCRdb processed the 5' RACE reads again and assigns one entry to each CDR3 protein, with no DNA. The ten most abundant clones cover roughly 2.5% of a sample with around 410,000 distinct CDR3 sequences. This TCR was recovered from a human donor with ulcerative colitis or Crohn's disease, or a healthy co-twin of an affected twin (not recorded which). The sequenced sample was blood.

CDR3 amino acids: CASSQDGGMPDEQYF. This rearrangement joins TRBV4-3 to TRBJ2-7; TCRdb lists TRBD1, though no DNA is available to test this call. Germline values: CDR1 LGHNA, CDR2 YSLEER. This CDR3 region has 15 residues.